One sample yielded the 15 T cell receptor beta chains listed below, sequenced in a study of Ad26.COV2.S vaccination and SARS-CoV-2 variants. Noted treatment: some 20 received Ad26.COV2.S at low or high dose, single or two shots; 5 received placebo; per-sample allocation not given. Samples analyzed were those drawn on day 63 after the first vaccine or placebo injection. Data came from immunoSEQ multiplex PCR; TCRdb stores just in-frame clones and leaves some out. The sample shows roughly 350,000 clones, about 88% of them seen only once. Sequences were derived from peripheral blood, sampled in a trial of Ad26.COV2.S vaccine versus placebo. These receptors were obtained from a person aged 18-60 years who received the Ad26.COV2.S COVID-19 vaccine or a placebo.

This clone was counted once. The chain employs TRBV5-6 and TRBJ1-2; 7 nucleotides match TRBD1. The V segment lost 6 bases and the J segment 5 bases; nucleotides outside the gene matches: 16. The CDR3 covers 16 residues. Germline lookup yields CDR1 SGHDT and CDR2 YYEEEE. Here the CDR3 reads CASNSPGAGGIYGYTF. CDR3 DNA: TGTGCCAGCAACTCCCCCGGAGCAGGGGGAATTTATGGCTACACCTTC.

This clone was picked up a small number of times. The rearrangement joins TRBV10-2 to TRBJ1-4; D might be TRBD1 (5 bases). The CDR3 totals 15 residues. Germline V gene lookup returns CDR1 WSHSY and CDR2 SAAADI. Trimming left V 3 bases short and J 1 base short, with 9 bases between. As DNA, the CDR3 is TGCGCCAGCAGTGATCAGGGCCAAACTAATGAAAAACTGTTTTTT. Translation gives CASSDQGQTNEKLFF.

The chain joins TRBV3-1 (or the pseudogene TRBV3-2) to TRBJ2-1; TRBD2 matches 11 bases. The germline V gene has CDR1 LGHDT and CDR2 YNNKEL (reference sequence). The CDR3 extends over 17 amino acids. Germline trimming cut 1 base from V and 6 bases from J; bases unmatched to any gene: 8. CDR3 in amino acids: CASSQGISGLAANEQFF. The CDR3, as DNA: TGTGCCAGCAGCCAAGGGATATCGGGACTAGCGGCCAATGAGCAGTTCTTC.

CDR3 nucleotides: TGTGCCAGTACCCCGGGACAGGGTTGGCAGCCCCAGCATTTT. Translated: CASTPGQGWQPQHF. The gene calls are TRBV19 and TRBJ1-5; 9 bases map to TRBD1. J gave up 7 bases and V 7 bases, and 8 bases lay outside the gene matches. This CDR3 has 14 amino acids. Germline assignment: CDR1 LNHDA and CDR2 SQIVND (reference sequence).

A remark on this clone: Additional DNA sequences in this sample encode the identical CDR3. The chain links TRBV9 to TRBJ2-2; D gene ambiguous. This CDR3 has 13 amino acids. The ends were cut back, 0 bases at V and 2 bases at J, with 2 bases in the middle. Germline-derived CDR1 and CDR2 are SGDLS and YYNGEE. The CDR3: CASSVGNTGELFF. CDR3 nucleotide sequence: TGTGCCAGCAGCGTAGGAAACACCGGGGAGCTGTTTTTT.

J is TRBJ1-5 and V is TRBV28, with 7 bases aligning to TRBD1. The CDR3 spans 15 residues. The V segment lost 5 bases and the J segment 3 bases; nucleotides outside the gene matches: 7. Germline CDR1 and CDR2: MDHEN and SYDVKM. The CDR3 loop reads CASSPSRGPNQPQHF. The CDR3 DNA sequence: TGTGCCAGCAGTCCATCGAGGGGGCCCAATCAGCCCCAGCATTTT.

The V call is TRBV7-3, the J call TRBJ2-5; TRBD2 matches at 10 bases. Germline CDR1 reads SGHTA; CDR2 reads FQGTGA. This CDR3 spans 15 amino acids. Trimming at V came to 5 bases and at J to 5 bases, leaving 8 bases not matched to a gene. CDR3 DNA sequence: TGTGCCAGCAGCAGGCAAGCGGGAGGGCCCGAGACCCAGTACTTC. It codes for CASSRQAGGPETQYF.

The chain combines TRBV6-2 or TRBV6-3 with TRBJ1-1, with D perhaps TRBD1 (6 bases). This CDR3 has 14 residues. V lost 2 bases, J lost 5 bases, and 12 bases lay in between. Germline CDR1 is MNHEY and CDR2 is SVGEGT. CDR3 sequence reads: CASSYGYGQTEAFF. The CDR3 DNA follows: TGTGCCAGCAGTTACGGGTACGGACAGACTGAAGCTTTCTTT.

The chain is built from TRBV6-6 and TRBJ2-1; maybe TRBD2 (5 bases). Trimming took 5 bases from V and 4 from J, leaving 6 bases between them. Germline V gives CDR1 MNHNY, CDR2 SVGAGI (reference sequence). The CDR3 extends over 12 amino acids. This CDR3 is CASSPGYNEQFF. As DNA, the CDR3 is TGTGCCAGCAGTCCGGGGTACAATGAGCAGTTCTTC.

The rearrangement uses TRBV4-2 and TRBJ1-3; D is ambiguous. Germline lookup yields CDR1 LGHNA and CDR2 YNFKEQ. The CDR3 has 13 amino acids. Trimming shortened V by 1 base and J by 4 bases, and 5 bases separated the two germline ends. CDR3 protein: CASSQGVGNTIYF. The CDR3 DNA sequence: TGTGCCAGCAGCCAAGGGGTGGGAAACACCATATATTTT.

This clone was counted a few times. V and J are TRBV19 and TRBJ2-3, with 8 bases matching TRBD1. Germline CDR1 reads LNHDA; CDR2 reads SQIVND (reference sequence). The CDR3 totals 17 residues. V shed 7 bases, J shed 1 base, and the junction held 13 bases outside the gene matches. The chain's CDR3 is CASIRNPRGPGTDTQYF. The CDR3 DNA reads as TGTGCCAGTATAAGGAACCCCAGGGGGCCCGGCACAGATACGCAGTATTTT.

CDR3 sequence (DNA): TGTGCCAGCAGCTTCGGGACAGGGTCGGATGGCTACACCTTC. Translating it yields CASSFGTGSDGYTF. The V and J genes are TRBV7-3 and TRBJ1-2; TRBD1 aligns across 9 bases. CDR3 size: 14 residues. Germline CDR1 is SGHTA and CDR2 is FQGTGA. V trimming: 3 bases; J trimming: 6 bases; junction bases outside the gene matches: 5.

This clone was recorded many times. This sequence joins TRBV4-1 and TRBJ1-4; D call uncertain. Germline loops: CDR1 MGHRA, CDR2 YSYEKL. V was cut by 2 bases and J by 3 bases, with 7 bases left in between. This CDR3 spans 14 amino acids. The CDR3 DNA reads as TGCGCCAGCAGCCAACTCATGGCTAATGAAAAACTGTTTTTT. Translation: CASSQLMANEKLFF.

This clone was seen a single time. The V gene is TRBV2, the J gene TRBJ2-5, with D unresolved. Germline V lookup: CDR1 SNHLY, CDR2 FYNNEI. This CDR3 has 11 amino acids. Trimming took 4 bases from V and 4 from J, leaving 4 bases between them. CDR3 residues: CASSGRETQYF. The DNA for the CDR3 is TGTGCCAGCAGTGGGCGAGAGACCCAGTACTTC.

Only one count was recorded for this clone. This may be a read error, as it is one base from a much larger clone. CDR3 in amino acids: CASSPSYEQYF. The CDR3, as DNA: TGTGCCAGCAGCCCCTCCTACGAGCAGTACTTC. The chain is built from TRBV12-1 and TRBJ2-7. TRBV12-1 is a known pseudogene. CDR3 length: 11 residues.